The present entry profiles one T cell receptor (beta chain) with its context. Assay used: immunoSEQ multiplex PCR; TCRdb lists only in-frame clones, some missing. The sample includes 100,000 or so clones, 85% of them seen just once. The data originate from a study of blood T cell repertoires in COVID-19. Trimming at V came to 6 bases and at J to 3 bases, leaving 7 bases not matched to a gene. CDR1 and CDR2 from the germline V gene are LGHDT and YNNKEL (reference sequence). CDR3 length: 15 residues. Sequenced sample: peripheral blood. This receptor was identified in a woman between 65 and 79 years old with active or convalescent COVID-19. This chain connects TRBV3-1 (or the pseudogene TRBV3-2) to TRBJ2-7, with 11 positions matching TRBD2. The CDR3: CASRPSGGLVYEQYF. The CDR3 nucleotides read TGTGCCAGCAGACCTAGCGGGGGGTTAGTCTACGAGCAGTACTTC.